The 7 T cell receptor beta chains presented below share a single source sample, sequenced in a study of blood T cell repertoires in COVID-19. This table comes from immunoSEQ multiplex PCR, and its TCRdb copy is limited to in-frame clones, with some not included. The table lists around 300,000 clones, around 90% of them singletons. The sequenced material came from PBMCs or T cells enriched from blood (not recorded which). These receptor sequences come from a woman aged 40 to 49 who had recovered from COVID-19.

The CDR3 sequence is CATSDSSGGDTQYF. CDR3 bases: TGTGCCACCAGTGATTCTAGCGGGGGAGATACGCAGTATTTT. The chain joins TRBV24-1 to TRBJ2-3; 10 nucleotides line up with TRBD2. This CDR3 is 14 amino acids long. In germline, CDR1 is KGHDR, CDR2 SFDVKD. V gave up 2 bases and J gave up 5 bases; unmatched junction bases: 0.

The chain combines TRBV15 with TRBJ2-5; D might be TRBD1 (6 bases). In germline, CDR1 is LNHNV, CDR2 YYDKDF (reference sequence). The CDR3 sequence is 15 residues long. The ends were cut back, 1 base at V and 5 bases at J, with 14 bases in the middle. In nucleotides, the CDR3 is TGTGCCACCAGCAGAGCGAGAGGGGGTGGGGAGACCCAGTACTTC. Translated, it gives CATSRARGGGETQYF.

The V and J genes are TRBV18 and TRBJ2-5, with TRBD1 matching over 8 bases. The V gene end was trimmed by 3 bases and the J gene end by 1 base; junction bases not matched to a gene: 1. Looked up from germline, CDR1 is KGHSH and CDR2 is LQKENI. This CDR3 has 14 residues. The CDR3 sequence: CASSPGQGQETQYF. CDR3 coding DNA: TGTGCCAGCTCACCCGGACAGGGCCAAGAGACCCAGTACTTC.

This rearrangement joins TRBV7-2 to TRBJ1-2; TRBD1 matches 7 bases. Germline trimming cut 6 bases from V and 4 bases from J; bases unmatched to any gene: 8. The CDR3 runs to 14 residues. Per germline, CDR1 SGHTA and CDR2 FQGNSA. CDR3 residues: CASRTNRGGYGYTF. The CDR3 DNA is TGTGCCAGCAGAACAAACAGGGGAGGCTATGGCTACACCTTC.

The chain links TRBV18 to TRBJ2-5, with D perhaps matching TRBD2 (5 bases). Looked up from germline, CDR1 is KGHSH and CDR2 is LQKENI. V dropped 1 base and J dropped 2 bases, with 11 bases sitting between them. The CDR3 is made up of 15 amino acids. Written as DNA, the CDR3 is TGTGCCAGCTCACCACAGGGCCGGACTCAAGAGACCCAGTACTTC. It specifies CASSPQGRTQETQYF.

The V and J genes are TRBV4-3 and TRBJ1-2, with a weak D call TRBD1 (5 bases). This CDR3 has 14 amino acids. CDR1 and CDR2 (germline): LGHNA, YSLEER. V lost 0 bases and J lost 6, with 11 bases in between. The CDR3 coding sequence is TGCGCCAGCAGCCAAGATTCAGGGAAGGATGGCTACACCTTC. This translates into CASSQDSGKDGYTF.

This clone occurred a few times. The CDR3 sequence: CSVGGDRGGEKLFF. The CDR3 coding sequence is TGCAGCGTTGGTGGTGACAGGGGAGGTGAAAAACTGTTTTTT. This chain joins TRBV29-1 and TRBJ1-4, with 8 bases aligning to TRBD1. The ends lost 4 bases at V and 7 bases at J; junction bases unmatched: 8. The CDR3 spans 14 residues. Germline loops: CDR1 SQVTM, CDR2 ANQGSEA.